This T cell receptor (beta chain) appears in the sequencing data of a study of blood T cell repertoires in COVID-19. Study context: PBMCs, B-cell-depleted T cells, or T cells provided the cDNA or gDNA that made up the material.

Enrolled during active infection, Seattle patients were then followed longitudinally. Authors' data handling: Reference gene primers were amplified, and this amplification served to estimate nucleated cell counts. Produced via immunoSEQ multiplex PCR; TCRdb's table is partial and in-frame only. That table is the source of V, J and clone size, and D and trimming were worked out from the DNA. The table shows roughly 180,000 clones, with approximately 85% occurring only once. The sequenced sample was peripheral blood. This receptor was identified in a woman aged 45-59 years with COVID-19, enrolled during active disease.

This CDR3 is CASSLVGVGGRGANYGYTF. CDR3 sequence (DNA): TGTGCCAGCAGTTTGGTGGGGGTGGGAGGGAGAGGAGCTAACTATGGCTACACCTTC. The chain couples TRBV27 to TRBJ1-2, with D maybe TRBD1 (5 bases). The V end lost 3 bases, the J end lost 0 bases, and 23 bases lay between the germline ends. CDR3 length: 19 amino acids. Germline V lookup: CDR1 MNHEY, CDR2 SMNVEV (reference sequence).